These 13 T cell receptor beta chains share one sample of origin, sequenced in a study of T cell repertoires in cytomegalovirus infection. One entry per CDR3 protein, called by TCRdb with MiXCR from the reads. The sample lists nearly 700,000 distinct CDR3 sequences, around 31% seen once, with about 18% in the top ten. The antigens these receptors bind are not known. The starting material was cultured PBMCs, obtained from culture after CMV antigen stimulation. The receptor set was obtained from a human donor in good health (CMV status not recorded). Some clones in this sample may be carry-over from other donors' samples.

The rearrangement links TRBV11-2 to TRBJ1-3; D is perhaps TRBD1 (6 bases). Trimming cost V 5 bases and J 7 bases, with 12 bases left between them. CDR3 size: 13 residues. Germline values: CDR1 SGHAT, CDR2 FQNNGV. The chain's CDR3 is CASSVRGGNTIYF. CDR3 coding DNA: TGTGCCAGCAGCGTCAGGGGAGGCAACACCATATATTTT.

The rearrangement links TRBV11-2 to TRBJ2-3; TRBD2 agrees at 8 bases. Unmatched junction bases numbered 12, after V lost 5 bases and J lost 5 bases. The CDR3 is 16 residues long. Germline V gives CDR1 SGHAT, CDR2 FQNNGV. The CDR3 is CASSPRSGGLGDTQYF. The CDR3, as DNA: TGTGCCAGCAGCCCCCGGTCGGGGGGGTTAGGAGATACGCAGTATTTT.

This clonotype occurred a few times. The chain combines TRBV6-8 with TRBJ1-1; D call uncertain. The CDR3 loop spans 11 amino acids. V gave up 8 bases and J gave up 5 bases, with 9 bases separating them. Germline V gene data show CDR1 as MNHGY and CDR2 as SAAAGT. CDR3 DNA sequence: TGTGCCAGCCGGTTTGGTACTGAAGCTTTCTTT. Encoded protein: CASRFGTEAFF.

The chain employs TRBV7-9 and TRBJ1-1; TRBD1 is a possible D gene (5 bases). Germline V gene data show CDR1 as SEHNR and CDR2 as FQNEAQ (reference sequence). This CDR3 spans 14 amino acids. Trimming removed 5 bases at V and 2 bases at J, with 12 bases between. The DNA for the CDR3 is TGTGCCAGCAGCCCGACAGCTAGAAACACTGAAGCTTTCTTT. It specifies CASSPTARNTEAFF. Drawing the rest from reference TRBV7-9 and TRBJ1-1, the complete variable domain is DTGVSQNPRHKITKRGQNVTFRCDPISEHNRLYWYRQTLGQGPEFLTYFQNEAQLEKSRLLSDRFSAERPKGSFSTLEIQRTEQGDSAMYLCASSPTARNTEAFFGQGTRLTVV.

The CDR3 is CSVEEPGGFYNEQFF. The CDR3 nucleotides read TGCAGCGTTGAAGAGCCCGGGGGGTTCTACAATGAGCAGTTCTTC. The chain has TRBV29-1 and TRBJ2-1, with TRBD2 identical over 7 bases. Germline CDR1 SQVTM, CDR2 ANQGSEA. Losses at the gene ends were 0 bases for V and 3 bases for J; bases not matched to a gene: 5. This CDR3 comprises 15 residues.

The DNA of the CDR3 is TGCAGTGCTAGAGATTGGGATGGCAATGAGCAGTTCTTC. Translating gives CSARDWDGNEQFF. This chain connects TRBV20-1 to TRBJ2-1; D is undetermined. The CDR3 sequence is 13 residues long. Germline V gene data show CDR1 as DFQATT and CDR2 as SNEGSKA (reference sequence). V was clipped by 0 bases and J by 6 bases, with 9 bases between them.

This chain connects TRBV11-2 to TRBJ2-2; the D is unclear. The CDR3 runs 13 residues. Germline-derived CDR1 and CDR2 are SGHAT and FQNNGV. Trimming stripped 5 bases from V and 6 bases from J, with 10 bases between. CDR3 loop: CASSPVLSGELFF. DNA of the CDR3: TGTGCCAGCAGCCCGGTTTTGTCCGGGGAGCTGTTTTTT.

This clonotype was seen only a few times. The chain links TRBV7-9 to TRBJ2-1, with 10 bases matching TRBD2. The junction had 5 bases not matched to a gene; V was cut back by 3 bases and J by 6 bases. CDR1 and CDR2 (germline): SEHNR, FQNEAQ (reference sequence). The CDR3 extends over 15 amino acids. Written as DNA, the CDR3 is TGTGCCAGCAGCTTTCTAGCGGGAGAGGGCAATGAGCAGTTCTTC. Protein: CASSFLAGEGNEQFF.

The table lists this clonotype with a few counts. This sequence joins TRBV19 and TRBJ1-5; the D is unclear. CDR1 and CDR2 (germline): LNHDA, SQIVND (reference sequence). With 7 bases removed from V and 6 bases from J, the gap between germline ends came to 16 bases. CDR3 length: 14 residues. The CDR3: CASTLDGVRQPQHF. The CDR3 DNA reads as TGTGCCAGTACCCTGGATGGGGTCCGTCAGCCCCAGCATTTT. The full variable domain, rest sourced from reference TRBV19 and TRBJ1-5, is DGGITQSPKYLFRKEGQNVTLSCEQNLNHDAMYWYRQDPGQGLRLIYYSQIVNDFQKGDIAEGYSVSREKKESFPLTVTSAQKNPTAFYLCASTLDGVRQPQHFGDGTRLSIL.

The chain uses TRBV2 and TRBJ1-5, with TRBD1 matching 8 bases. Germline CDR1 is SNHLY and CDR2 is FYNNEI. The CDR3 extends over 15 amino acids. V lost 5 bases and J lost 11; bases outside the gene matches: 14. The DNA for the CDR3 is TGTGCCAGCAGTTCACAGGGGGGATCTATGTCGTCCCAGCATTTT. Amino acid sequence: CASSSQGGSMSSQHF.

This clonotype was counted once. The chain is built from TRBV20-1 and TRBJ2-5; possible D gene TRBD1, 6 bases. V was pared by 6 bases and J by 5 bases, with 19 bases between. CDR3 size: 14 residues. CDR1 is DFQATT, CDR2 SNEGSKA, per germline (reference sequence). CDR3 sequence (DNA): TGCAGTGCACCTAGTACAGGGTCTGGGGAGACCCAGTACTTC. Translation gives CSAPSTGSGETQYF.

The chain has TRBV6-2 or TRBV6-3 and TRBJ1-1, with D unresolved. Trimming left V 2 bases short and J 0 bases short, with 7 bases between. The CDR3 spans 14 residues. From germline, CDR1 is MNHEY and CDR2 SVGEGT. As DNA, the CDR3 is TGTGCCAGCAGTTACGTCGGAATGAACACTGAAGCTTTCTTT. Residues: CASSYVGMNTEAFF.

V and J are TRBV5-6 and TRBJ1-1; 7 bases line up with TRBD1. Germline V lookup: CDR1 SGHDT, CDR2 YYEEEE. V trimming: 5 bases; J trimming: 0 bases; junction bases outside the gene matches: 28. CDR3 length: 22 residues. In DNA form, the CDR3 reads TGTGCCAGCAGGACCATAGGGACAGACGGTGTAAGGGTTGCAGAGATGAACACTGAAGCTTTCTTT. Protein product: CASRTIGTDGVRVAEMNTEAFF.